This record concerns one T cell receptor beta chain sequence. This specimen belongs to a study of T cells expressing NK-cell markers. TCRdb reanalyzed the 5' RACE reads, giving one entry per CDR3 protein sequence and no DNA. In total, the table holds roughly 160,000 distinct CDR3 sequences. The V gene's germline CDR1 is MGHRA and CDR2 YSYEKL. This CDR3 has 19 residues. The sequence came from a woman aged 18-70 years in good health. Sequencing was performed on blood T cells: a sorted CD56 or NKG2C T cell subset, CD4+ or CD8+ T cells, or bulk PBMC T cells (not recorded which). This sequence joins TRBV4-1 and TRBJ2-6; TCRdb calls TRBD1, which cannot be checked without DNA. The CDR3 loop is CASSHGTGVWSSGANVLTF.